The 18 T cell receptor beta chains listed next were all sequenced from one sample in a study of cytomegalovirus exposure and HLA in healthy donors. The PCR used 60 Vbeta and 13 Jbeta primers. Method: immunoSEQ multiplex PCR; TCRdb's copy keeps in-frame clones and lacks some. The sample consists of over 150,000 clones, over 70% of them appearing once. Sequenced input: PBMCs. The receptors were gathered from a man younger than 45 in good health and CMV-seronegative.

The chain employs TRBV25-1 and TRBJ1-6; D uncertain. This CDR3 has 15 amino acids. The ends were cut back, 3 bases at V and 9 bases at J, with 15 bases in the middle. The germline V gene encodes CDR1 MGHDK and CDR2 SYGVNS. CDR3: CASSDGSTKRSPLHF. The CDR3 region has the DNA TGTGCCAGCAGTGACGGCAGTACGAAGCGTTCACCCCTCCACTTT.

This clone was recorded only once. The chain has TRBV10-2 and TRBJ2-1; weak D call: TRBD1 (5 bases). The CDR3 loop spans 14 amino acids. Germline CDR1 and CDR2: WSHSY and SAAADI. V lost 7 bases to trimming and J lost 2 bases, with 12 bases between them. The CDR3 here is CASKGEGAYNEQFF. In nucleotides, the CDR3 is TGCGCCAGCAAAGGGGAAGGAGCCTACAATGAGCAGTTCTTC.

Remarks on this clone: One end of the junction is discordant with germline, which a read error may explain. The J gene is TRBJ1-3, the V gene TRBV7-9; 7 nucleotides agree with TRBD1. The germline CDR1 and CDR2 sequences are SEHNR and FQNEAQ (reference sequence). This CDR3 region has 15 residues. In DNA form, the CDR3 reads TGTTCCAGCAGCTCCGGCAAGGGGGCAGGAAACACCATATATTTT. This translates into CSSSSGKGAGNTIYF.

The chain carries TRBV21-1 and TRBJ2-7; TRBD2 is the table's D call, not checked against the DNA. TRBV21-1 is a pseudogene locus. The CDR3 has 14 residues. The DNA of the CDR3 is TGTGCCAGCACCAATCGCGGGGTCACCTACGAGCAGTACTTC. This sequence encodes CASTNRGVTYEQYF.

CDR3: CASSYQGAVRYGYTF. The CDR3 DNA reads TGTGCCAGCAGTTACCAGGGGGCCGTGAGGTATGGCTACACCTTC. The chain joins TRBV6-6 to TRBJ1-2; 8 bases match TRBD1. After removal of 2 bases from V and 5 bases from J, the junction contained 7 bases not matched to a gene. This CDR3 region has 15 residues. Germline V gene sequence: CDR1 MNHNY, CDR2 SVGAGI (reference sequence).

J is TRBJ2-1 and V is TRBV6-6; TRBD2 matches 12 bases. The CDR3 loop spans 15 amino acids. Germline loops: CDR1 MNHNY, CDR2 SVGAGI (reference sequence). Trimming took 4 bases from V and 7 from J; bases not matched to a gene: 5. The CDR3 sequence is CASSLPGLAGNEQFF. CDR3 sequence (DNA): TGTGCCAGCAGTTTACCGGGACTAGCGGGTAATGAGCAGTTCTTC.

The chain has TRBV6-1 and TRBJ1-1; TRBD1 agrees at 8 bases. The germline V gene has CDR1 MNHNS and CDR2 SASEGT. This CDR3 has 14 residues. V gave up 4 bases and J gave up 4 bases; unmatched junction bases: 5. CDR3 DNA sequence: TGTGCCAGCAGTGGACAGGGGACGCTCACTGAAGCTTTCTTT. Translating it yields CASSGQGTLTEAFF.

The chain employs TRBV10-3 and TRBJ1-1, with a weak D call TRBD1 (5 bases). Germline CDR1 reads ENHRY; CDR2 reads SYGVKD. The CDR3 has 14 amino acids. The V end was cut by 6 bases, the J end by 1 base, with 12 bases between. The CDR3 DNA reads as TGTGCCATCAGGCCCGAAGGGGAGAACACTGAAGCTTTCTTT. This encodes CAIRPEGENTEAFF.

The rearrangement joins TRBV30 to TRBJ1-1; no definite D call. V lost 2 bases to trimming and J lost 1 base, with 8 bases between them. CDR3 size: 13 residues. Germline loops: CDR1 GTSNPN, CDR2 SVGIG (reference sequence). The CDR3 DNA is TGTGCCTGGAGTTCCCTAAAGAACACTGAAGCTTTCTTT. Its translation is CAWSSLKNTEAFF.

V and J are TRBV6-1 and TRBJ1-5; D remains ambiguous. V was shortened by 5 bases and J by 5 bases, with 4 bases between the two germline ends. From germline, CDR1 is MNHNS and CDR2 SASEGT. This CDR3 comprises 11 residues. The CDR3 bases are TGTGCCAGCAGTTCCTATCAGCCCCAGCATTTT. Residues: CASSSYQPQHF.

This chain uses TRBV4-3 with TRBJ2-3, with 8 bases identical to TRBD2. Germline V gene sequence: CDR1 LGHNA, CDR2 YSLEER. There are 18 residues in the CDR3. With 0 bases clipped from V and 4 bases from J, the junction kept 12 bases outside the gene matches. The CDR3 sequence is CASSQDLVATGGADTQYF. In DNA, the CDR3 is TGCGCCAGCAGCCAAGATTTGGTAGCAACGGGGGGGGCAGATACGCAGTATTTT.

The chain carries TRBV2 and TRBJ2-3, with 7 bases lining up with TRBD2. CDR1 SNHLY and CDR2 FYNNEI come from the germline V gene. This CDR3 is 15 amino acids long. The ends lost 6 bases at V and 0 bases at J; junction bases unmatched: 6. In DNA form, the CDR3 reads TGTGCCAGCAGGCCCATGCGGGGGAGCACAGATACGCAGTATTTT. This codes for CASRPMRGSTDTQYF.

This clone came up once. The rearrangement uses TRBV11-2 and TRBJ2-1, with 7 bases fitting TRBD1. The germline CDR1 and CDR2 sequences are SGHAT and FQNNGV. Trimming at V came to 0 bases and at J to 5 bases, leaving 10 bases not matched to a gene. The CDR3 has 17 amino acids. The CDR3 coding sequence is TGTGCCAGCAGCTTAGATCCTGGGGCAGGGGGAGACAATGAGCAGTTCTTC. This translates into CASSLDPGAGGDNEQFF.

The chain couples TRBV21-1 to TRBJ1-1; the DNA was not used to check the table's D call, TRBD1. TRBV21-1 is shown as a pseudogene. This CDR3 spans 15 amino acids. The CDR3 region is CASSKGTGGKTEAFF. The DNA of the CDR3 is TGTGCCAGCAGCAAGGGGACAGGGGGCAAGACTGAAGCTTTCTTT.

The chain carries TRBV7-2 and TRBJ1-1; D unresolved. Trimming removed 5 bases from V and 1 base from J, with 17 bases in between. Germline CDR1 SGHTA, CDR2 FQGNSA. This CDR3 has 16 amino acids. CDR3 protein: CASSPSLGRANTEAFF. Here the CDR3 DNA reads TGTGCCAGCAGCCCATCACTTGGGCGAGCGAACACTGAAGCTTTCTTT. The full variable domain, rest sourced from reference TRBV7-2 and TRBJ1-1, is GAGVSQSPSNKVTEKGKDVELRCDPISGHTALYWYRQSLGQGLEFLIYFQGNSAPDKSGLPSDRFSAERTGGSVSTLTIQRTQQEDSAVYLCASSPSLGRANTEAFFGQGTRLTVV.

This chain connects TRBV11-2 to TRBJ2-2; 9 nucleotides match TRBD2. The V segment lost 2 bases and the J segment 7 bases; nucleotides outside the gene matches: 5. CDR1 SGHAT and CDR2 FQNNGV come from the germline V gene. CDR3 length equals 15 residues. Here the CDR3 reads CASSLKAGGIGELFF. The CDR3 DNA is TGTGCCAGCAGCTTAAAAGCGGGAGGTATCGGGGAGCTGTTTTTT.

The CDR3 DNA sequence: TGTGCCAGCAGCGCCCACCGGGATCCCTACGAGCAGTACTTC. It translates to CASSAHRDPYEQYF. The chain joins TRBV7-8 to TRBJ2-5, with D maybe TRBD2 (5 bases). TRBJ2-7 matches the DNA end more closely, so the J call is doubtful. The CDR3 totals 14 residues. The germline V gene has CDR1 SGHVS and CDR2 FQNEAQ.

The chain links TRBV15 to TRBJ1-3, with D hard to call. Germline assignment: CDR1 LNHNV and CDR2 YYDKDF (reference sequence). CDR3 length: 22 amino acids. The V and J ends lost 5 bases and 0 bases respectively, with 32 bases between them. CDR3 protein: CATSGLEIGSGLARSSGNTIYF. CDR3 bases: TGTGCCACCAGCGGACTAGAGATCGGGTCAGGTTTAGCGCGGAGCTCTGGAAACACCATATATTTT.